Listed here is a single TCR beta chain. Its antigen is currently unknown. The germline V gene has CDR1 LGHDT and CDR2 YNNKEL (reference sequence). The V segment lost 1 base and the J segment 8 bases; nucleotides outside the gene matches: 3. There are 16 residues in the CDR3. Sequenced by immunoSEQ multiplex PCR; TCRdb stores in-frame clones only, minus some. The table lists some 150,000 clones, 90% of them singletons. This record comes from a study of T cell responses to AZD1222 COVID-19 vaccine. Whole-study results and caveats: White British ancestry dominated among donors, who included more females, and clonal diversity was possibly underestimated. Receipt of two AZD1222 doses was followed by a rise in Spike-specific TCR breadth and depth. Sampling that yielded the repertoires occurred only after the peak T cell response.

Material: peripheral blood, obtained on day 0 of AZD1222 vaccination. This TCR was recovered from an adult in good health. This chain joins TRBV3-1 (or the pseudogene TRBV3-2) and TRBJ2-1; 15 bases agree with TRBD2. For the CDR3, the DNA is TGTGCCAGCAGCCAAGCCGGGACTAGCGGGAGGCATGAGCAGTTCTTC. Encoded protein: CASSQAGTSGRHEQFF.